These T cell receptor beta chains were read from a single sample in a study of T cells in Graves' hyperthyroidism and ophthalmopathy. TCRdb redid the calling of the multiplex PCR reads with MiXCR, one entry per CDR3 protein. The sample holds 600,000 or so distinct CDR3 sequences; 15% to 20% are singletons and the top ten take approximately 3.8%. Sequencing was performed on blood. The source of these receptors is a woman between 25 and 40 years old with Graves' hyperthyroidism. Each CDR3 is given with its conserved first and last residue. The order of the fields is J gene, V gene, D gene, clone size, CDR3 protein, CDR3 DNA. The D gene is left open where the match is weak. Part of the rows lack a size; the others show once, few, many or a class for expanded clones.

>TRBJ2-3|TRBV29-1|.|.
CSVDGIADTDTQYF
TGCAGCGTTGATGGGATAGCGGACACAGATACGCAGTATTTT
>TRBJ1-1|TRBV12-3/TRBV12-4|.|many
CASSLEAATEAFF
TGTGCCAGCAGTTTAGAAGCCGCAACTGAAGCTTTCTTT
>TRBJ1-1|TRBV12-3/TRBV12-4|.|many
CASSLSPDSLNTEAFF
TGTGCCAGCAGTTTATCCCCGGACAGCCTGAACACTGAAGCTTTCTTT
>TRBJ2-1|TRBV5-1|TRBD1|many
CASSQGEYNEQFF
TGCGCCAGCAGTCAGGGGGAATACAATGAGCAGTTCTTC
>TRBJ2-3|TRBV12-3/TRBV12-4|TRBD1|few
CASARQGASNTDTQYF
TGTGCCAGCGCTCGGCAGGGGGCAAGTAACACAGATACGCAGTATTTT
>TRBJ2-3|TRBV15|TRBD1|few
CATSRARDRGTDTQYF
TGTGCCACCAGCAGAGCCCGGGACAGGGGCACAGATACGCAGTATTTT
>TRBJ2-3|TRBV6-6|.|many
CASSSPGTYTDTQYF
TGTGCCAGCAGTTCGCCGGGGACATACACAGATACGCAGTATTTT
>TRBJ2-1|TRBV6-9|.|few
CASSSDRPRYNEQFF
TGTGCCAGCAGTTCCGACAGGCCCCGATACAATGAGCAGTTCTTC
>TRBJ2-1|TRBV24-1|TRBD2|.
CATSDFALGGGYNEQFF
TGTGCCACCAGTGATTTTGCCCTTGGCGGGGGATACAATGAGCAGTTCTTC
>TRBJ1-1|TRBV5-1|.|.
CASSSTGPYLNTEAFF
TGCGCCAGCAGCTCTACCGGGCCTTACTTGAACACTGAAGCTTTCTTT
>TRBJ2-3|TRBV10-1|.|.
CASSEVSDTQYF
TGCGCCAGCAGTGAGGTTTCGGATACGCAGTATTTT
>TRBJ2-1|TRBV9|.|few
CASSVGTSLSNNEQFF
TGTGCCAGCAGCGTAGGGACAAGCCTAAGTAACAATGAGCAGTTCTTC
>TRBJ2-3|TRBV6-1|TRBD2|many
CASSPWTSEMGDTQYF
TGTGCCAGCAGTCCCTGGACTAGCGAAATGGGAGATACGCAGTATTTT
>TRBJ2-7|TRBV7-9|TRBD1|many
CASSLAGTGAEQYF
TGTGCCAGCAGCTTAGCAGGGACAGGGGCCGAGCAGTACTTC
>TRBJ1-2|TRBV5-5|TRBD1|many
CASSPTGQGLDGYTF
TGTGCCAGCAGCCCCACGGGACAGGGGTTGGATGGCTACACCTTC
>TRBJ2-7|TRBV6-2/TRBV6-3|.|many
CASSSISYEQYF
TGTGCCAGCAGTTCCATCTCCTACGAGCAGTACTTC
>TRBJ1-6|TRBV28|.|many
CASSPGILNSPLHF
TGTGCCAGCAGCCCGGGAATACTTAATTCACCCCTCCACTTT
>TRBJ2-1|TRBV27|.|many
CASSFLSGSEQFF
TGTGCCAGCAGTTTCCTCAGTGGTAGTGAGCAGTTCTTC